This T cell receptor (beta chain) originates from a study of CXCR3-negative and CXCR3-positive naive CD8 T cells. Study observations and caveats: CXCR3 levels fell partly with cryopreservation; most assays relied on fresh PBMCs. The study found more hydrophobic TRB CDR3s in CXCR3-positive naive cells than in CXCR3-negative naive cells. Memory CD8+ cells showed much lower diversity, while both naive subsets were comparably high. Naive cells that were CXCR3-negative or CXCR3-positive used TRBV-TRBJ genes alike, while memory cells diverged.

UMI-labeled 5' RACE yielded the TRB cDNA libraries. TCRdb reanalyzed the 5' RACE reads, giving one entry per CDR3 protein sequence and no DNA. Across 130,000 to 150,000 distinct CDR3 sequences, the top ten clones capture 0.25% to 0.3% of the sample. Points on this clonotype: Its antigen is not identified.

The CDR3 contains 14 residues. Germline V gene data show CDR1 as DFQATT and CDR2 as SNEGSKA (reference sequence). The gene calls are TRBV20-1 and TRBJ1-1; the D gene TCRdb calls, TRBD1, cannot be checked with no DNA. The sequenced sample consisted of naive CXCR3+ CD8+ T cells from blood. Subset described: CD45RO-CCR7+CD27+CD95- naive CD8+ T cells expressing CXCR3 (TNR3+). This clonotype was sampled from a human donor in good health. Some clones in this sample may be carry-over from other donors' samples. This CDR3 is CSAAQDLHGIEAFF.